The 8 T cell receptor beta chains below were found in one sample sequenced in a study of PD-1 blockade in mismatch repair-deficient tumors. This table comes from immunoSEQ multiplex PCR, and its TCRdb copy is limited to in-frame clones, with some not included. Of about 34,000 clones in the sample, around 80% were seen once. The material was PBMCs, obtained less than 7 weeks after starting pembrolizumab. These receptors originate from an adult with mismatch repair-deficient cancer.

In the case of this clone: One junction end disagrees with the germline gene, perhaps due to a read error. The CDR3 bases are TGTGCCAGCAGTTTAGGGGGCCCCGCAAACTTC. This sequence encodes CASSLGGPANF. The V and J genes are TRBV28 and TRBJ2-5; TRBD1 is a possible D gene (6 bases). The CDR3 consists of 11 residues. Germline loops: CDR1 MDHEN, CDR2 SYDVKM. Full variable domain (outside the CDR3, taken from reference TRBV28 and TRBJ2-5): DVKVTQSSRYLVKRTGEKVFLECVQDMDHENMFWYRQDPGLGLRLIYFSYDVKMKEKGDIPEGYSVSREKKERFSLILESASTNQTSMYLCASSLGGPANFGPGTRLLVL.

The gene calls are TRBV19 and TRBJ2-5, with 12 bases aligning to TRBD2. J was trimmed by 3 bases and V by 4 bases; bases with no gene match: 21. The length of the CDR3 is 21 residues. From germline, CDR1 is LNHDA and CDR2 SQIVND (reference sequence). The CDR3 bases are TGTGCCAGTAGTACTTACTCATTTACGACAGGTTGGACTAGCGGGGAAGAGACCCAGTACTTC. Translation gives CASSTYSFTTGWTSGEETQYF.

This rearrangement joins TRBV10-3 to TRBJ1-5; no definite D call. CDR1 and CDR2 (germline): ENHRY, SYGVKD. V gave up 2 bases and J gave up 6 bases, with 8 bases separating them. This CDR3 spans 13 amino acids. The CDR3 spells CAISEVGSQPQHF. CDR3 bases: TGTGCCATCAGTGAGGTCGGGAGTCAGCCCCAGCATTTT.

This clone appeared once. The V gene is TRBV5-1, the J gene TRBJ2-3; 8 positions match TRBD1. V dropped 4 bases and J dropped 1; count of bases not matched to a gene: 2. The V gene's germline CDR1 is SGHRS and CDR2 YFSETQ. This CDR3 has 14 amino acids. The CDR3 loop reads CASSTGGGTDTQYF. The CDR3 DNA sequence: TGCGCCAGCAGCACAGGGGGAGGCACAGATACGCAGTATTTT.

This chain uses TRBV19 with TRBJ2-3; 8 bases agree with TRBD2. The germline V gene has CDR1 LNHDA and CDR2 SQIVND (reference sequence). The trim removed 8 bases at V and 2 bases at J, leaving 6 bases unmatched. There are 14 residues in the CDR3. CDR3 sequence: CASRAGDLTDTQYF. The CDR3 DNA sequence: TGTGCCAGTCGAGCGGGAGACCTCACAGATACGCAGTATTTT.

This chain joins TRBV6-5 and TRBJ1-3; D remains unclear. Trimming pared 2 bases from V and 0 bases from J, leaving 8 bases between. CDR1 is MNHEY, CDR2 SVGAGI, per germline. The CDR3 is 15 amino acids. CDR3 residues: CASSYAGDSGNTIYF. DNA of the CDR3: TGTGCCAGCAGTTACGCCGGGGACTCTGGAAACACCATATATTTT.

On this clone: Compared with germline, one end of the junction differs, possibly owing to a read error. V gene TRBV2 combines with J gene TRBJ2-1; the match to TRBD1 covers 9 bases. CDR3 length: 17 amino acids. Germline V gives CDR1 SNHLY, CDR2 FYNNEI. CDR3 region: CASSDTPFPGTGNGQFF. CDR3 coding DNA: TGTGCCAGCAGTGATACCCCGTTTCCCGGGACAGGGAATGGGCAGTTCTTC. The full variable domain, its missing parts supplied by reference TRBV2 and TRBJ2-1, is EPEVTQTPSHQVTQMGQEVILRCVPISNHLYFYWYRQILGQKVEFLVSFYNNEISEKSEIFDDQFSVERPDGSNFTLKIRSTKLEDSAMYFCASSDTPFPGTGNGQFFGPGTRLTVL.

This rearrangement joins TRBV6-6 to TRBJ1-4, with TRBD1 identical over 8 bases. The CDR3 totals 13 residues. Germline V gives CDR1 MNHNY, CDR2 SVGAGI (reference sequence). V was pared by 8 bases and J by 7 bases, with 6 bases of the junction left unmatched. In DNA, the CDR3 is TGTGCCAGCTCAGGGGGCGGGAGTGAAAAACTGTTTTTT. This gives the protein CASSGGGSEKLFF.